This T cell receptor beta chain is drawn from a study of Ad26.COV2.S vaccination and SARS-CoV-2 variants. Study-wide context: Participants got Ad26.COV2.S intramuscularly, once or twice 56 days apart. General study findings and limits: It was reported that spike-specific CD8+ and CD4+ T cell responses were substantially broad after vaccination.

This clone was detected many times. Its specificity is not known. The sample holds other DNA sequences that translate to the same CDR3. Profiling relied on immunoSEQ multiplex PCR, and the TCRdb table lists in-frame clones only, not all of them. Counted here are around 450,000 clones, more than 80% occurring once; the ten biggest clones make up more than 9%. The CDR3 has 13 amino acids. The V gene's germline CDR1 is SGHTA and CDR2 FQGNSA. Trimming cost V 4 bases and J 2 bases, with 6 bases left between them. Treatment described: 19 received Ad26.COV2.S at low or high dose, single or two shots; several received placebo; per-sample allocation not given. Material that was analyzed had been drawn on day 63 after the first vaccine or placebo injection. An adult donor aged 18-55 years was enrolled in Boston.

The chain joins TRBV7-2 to TRBJ1-5; D may be TRBD1 (6 bases). This receptor was identified in a person between 18 and 65 years old who received the Ad26.COV2.S COVID-19 vaccine or a placebo. The sample in question was peripheral blood, obtained in a trial of Ad26.COV2.S vaccine versus placebo. In nucleotides, the CDR3 is TGTGCCAGCAGCTACAGGGGCAATCAGCCCCAGCATTTT. Translating it yields CASSYRGNQPQHF.